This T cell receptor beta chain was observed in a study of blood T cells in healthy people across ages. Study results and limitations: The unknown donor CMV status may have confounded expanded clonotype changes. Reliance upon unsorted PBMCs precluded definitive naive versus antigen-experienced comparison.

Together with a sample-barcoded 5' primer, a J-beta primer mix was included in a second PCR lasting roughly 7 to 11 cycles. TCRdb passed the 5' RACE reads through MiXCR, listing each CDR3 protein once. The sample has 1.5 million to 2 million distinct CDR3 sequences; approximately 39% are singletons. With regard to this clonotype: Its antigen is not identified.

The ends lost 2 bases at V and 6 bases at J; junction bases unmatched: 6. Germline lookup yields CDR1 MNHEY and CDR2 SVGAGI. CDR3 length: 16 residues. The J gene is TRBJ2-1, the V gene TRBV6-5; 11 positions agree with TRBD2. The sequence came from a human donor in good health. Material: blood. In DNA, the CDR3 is TGTGCCAGCAGTTACGCGACTAGCGGGGCCTTCAATGAGCAGTTCTTC. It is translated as CASSYATSGAFNEQFF.